This TCR beta chain was recovered during a study of blood T cell repertoires in COVID-19. Study-wide context: Both acute and convalescent COVID-19 samples were obtained from the United States, Italy and Spain. From T cells, B-cell-depleted T cells, or PBMCs came the material, which was cDNA or gDNA.

V shed 2 bases, J shed 8 bases, and the junction held 6 bases outside the gene matches. Germline loops: CDR1 SGHTA, CDR2 FQGNSA. The length of the CDR3 is 15 residues. In the original processing: Amplification from reference gene primers served as the basis for estimated nucleated cell counts. TCRdb's table, derived via immunoSEQ multiplex PCR, lists solely in-frame clones and lacks some. That table is the source of V, J and clone size, and D and trimming were worked out from the DNA. This sample has roughly 380,000 clones; more than 65% occur once, and the top ten carry approximately 1%. Sequencing used peripheral blood. The rearrangement uses TRBV7-2 and TRBJ2-1; 10 nucleotides match TRBD2. The TCR originated in a human donor with acute or convalescent COVID-19. The donor label of this sample is uncertain. CDR3 residues: CASSLRAGGPYEQFF. The CDR3 bases are TGTGCCAGCAGCTTAAGAGCGGGAGGGCCATATGAGCAGTTCTTC.